This TCR beta chain was observed in a study of blood T cell repertoires in COVID-19. Study-level background: Nucleic acid was either cDNA or gDNA, and it came from T cells, B-cell-depleted T cells, or PBMCs.

Those who participated ranged in age from about 18 to 89 years and resided in around 22 US areas. The V gene's germline CDR1 is SQVTM and CDR2 ANQGSEA. The V end lost 8 bases, the J end lost 4 bases, and 17 bases lay between the germline ends. The CDR3 contains 13 residues. Here immunoSEQ multiplex PCR was the method, and the copy in TCRdb shows in-frame clones only, minus some. The sample lists 210,000 or so clones, more than 75% occurring once. This receptor was taken from a woman in her thirties or forties with acute COVID-19. V and J are TRBV29-1 and TRBJ1-1; D possibly corresponds to TRBD1 (6 bases). Sequencing was carried out using PBMCs or T cells enriched from blood (not recorded which). For the CDR3, the DNA is TGCAGCCTTAAGGACAGTGTCGGCACTGAAGCTTTCTTT. Residues: CSLKDSVGTEAFF.